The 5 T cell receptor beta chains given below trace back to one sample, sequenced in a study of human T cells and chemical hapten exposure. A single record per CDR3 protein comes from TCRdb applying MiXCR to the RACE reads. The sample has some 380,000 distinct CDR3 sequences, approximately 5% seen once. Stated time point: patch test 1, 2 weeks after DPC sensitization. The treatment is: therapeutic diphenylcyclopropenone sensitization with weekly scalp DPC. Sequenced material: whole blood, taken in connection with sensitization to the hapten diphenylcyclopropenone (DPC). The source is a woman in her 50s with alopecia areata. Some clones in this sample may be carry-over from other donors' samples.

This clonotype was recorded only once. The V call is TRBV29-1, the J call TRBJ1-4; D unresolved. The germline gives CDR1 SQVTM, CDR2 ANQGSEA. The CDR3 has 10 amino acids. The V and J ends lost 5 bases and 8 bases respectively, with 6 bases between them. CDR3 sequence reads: CSVLREKLFF. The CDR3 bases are TGCAGCGTTCTCAGGGAAAAACTGTTTTTT.

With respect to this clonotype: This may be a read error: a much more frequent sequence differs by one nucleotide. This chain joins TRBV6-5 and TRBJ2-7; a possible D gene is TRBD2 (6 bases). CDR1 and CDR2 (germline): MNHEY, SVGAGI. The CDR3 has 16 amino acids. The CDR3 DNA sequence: TGTGCCAACAGTTCCCCTTTCCAGCGGGCCCCCTACGAGCAGTACTTC. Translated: CANSSPFQRAPYEQYF.

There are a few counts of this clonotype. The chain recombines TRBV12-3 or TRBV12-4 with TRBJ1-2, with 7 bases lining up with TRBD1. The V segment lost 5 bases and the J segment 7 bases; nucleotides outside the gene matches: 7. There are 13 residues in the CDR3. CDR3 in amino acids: CASSPGQLGGYTF. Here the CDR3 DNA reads TGTGCCAGCAGTCCGGGACAGTTAGGTGGCTACACCTTC.

The CDR3 is CASSFFGQDNSPLHF. The CDR3 coding sequence is TGTGCCAGCAGCTTCTTCGGACAAGATAATTCACCCCTCCACTTT. The rearrangement uses TRBV7-2 and TRBJ1-6; a possible D gene is TRBD1 (5 bases). V was cut by 3 bases and J by 5 bases, with 11 bases left in between. The CDR3 is made up of 15 amino acids. Germline V gene sequence: CDR1 SGHTA, CDR2 FQGNSA. Full variable domain (outside the CDR3, taken from reference TRBV7-2 and TRBJ1-6): GAGVSQSPSNKVTEKGKDVELRCDPISGHTALYWYRQSLGQGLEFLIYFQGNSAPDKSGLPSDRFSAERTGGSVSTLTIQRTQQEDSAVYLCASSFFGQDNSPLHFGNGTRLTVT.

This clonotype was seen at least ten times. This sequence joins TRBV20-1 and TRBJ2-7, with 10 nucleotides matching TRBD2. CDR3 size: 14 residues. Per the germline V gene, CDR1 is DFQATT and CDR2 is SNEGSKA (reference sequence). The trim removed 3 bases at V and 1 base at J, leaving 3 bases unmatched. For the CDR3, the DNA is TGCAGTGCTAGTGGGGGACTAGCGTCCTACGAGCAGTACTTC. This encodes CSASGGLASYEQYF.